This T cell receptor beta chain was sequenced for a study of glioma-infiltrating T cells. Study-level background: Glioblastomas were WHO grade IV, sampled at first diagnosis; low-grade were grade II. Overall study findings and caveats: Shared blood CDR3 signature motifs marked patients with low tissue-blood divergence. CDR3 overlap between tissue and blood was very small.

This clonotype turned up a few times. Its target is not known. Germline V gene sequence: CDR1 SNHLY, CDR2 FYNNEI. The V end lost 8 bases, the J end lost 3 bases, and 13 bases lay between the germline ends. This CDR3 has 13 residues. Using RNA template, CDR3s of TCR alpha and beta were amplified with iRepertoire arm-PCR. Via MiXCR, TCRdb re-called the multiplex PCR reads, giving one row per CDR3 protein. The sample yields about 410,000 distinct CDR3 sequences, about two fifths seen once. This clonotype was obtained from a human donor with low-grade glioma or glioblastoma, undergoing nonglioma brain surgery, or in good health (not recorded which). J is TRBJ1-1 and V is TRBV2; D gene unclear. The sample consisted of glioma tissue, nonneoplastic brain tissue, or PBMCs (not recorded which). CDR3 sequence (DNA): TGTGCCAGCGAACAAGCTCGGGACACTGAAGCTTTCTTT. Protein sequence: CASEQARDTEAFF.